This TCR beta chain emerged from a study of radiation and T cells in renal cell carcinoma (dated by TCRdb to about 2020). With regard to the full study: TCR beta sequencing covered 55 or so samples in total, comprising approximately 26 tumors and approximately 27 peripheral blood samples. Across all 55 or so samples, 4,000,000 or so unique CDR3 nucleotide sequences, encoding 2,658,974 unique CDR3 amino acid sequences, were identified. The research as a whole found: A greater number of dominant CDR3 motifs was detected in irradiated tumors than in control tumors, and a larger share of the repertoire was occupied by these motifs in irradiated tumors than in control tumors. Because pretreatment tumor biopsies were not available, the baseline intratumoral presence of clonotypes could not be determined. In blood, the top tumor clonotypes increased from baseline to 2 weeks after radiation and then shrank by 4 weeks, which suggests a temporary expansion of tumor-resident clones. Compared with controls, irradiated tumors had higher TCR clonality, as the top 100 clonotypes made up an average of approximately 54% of the repertoire, versus approximately 43% in nephrectomy-only tumors. With a single-armed trial design, the study had no way to address how radiation dose or scheduling affects the TCR repertoire. Because only small tumor regions of about 0.94 g were available, the study did not capture intratumoral heterogeneity.

The immunoSEQ kit was used, according to the manufacturer's recommendations, to generate TCR beta libraries from genomic DNA. To prepare libraries, a first multiplex PCR with proprietary primers was run, followed by a second PCR that added unique barcodes, and a bead cleanup was done after each round. Each sample batch included a kit-provided positive control reaction and a negative control reaction. The final libraries underwent checking on an Agilent 4200 TapeStation D1000 ScreenTape, volumetric pooling, and quantification by qPCR. Sequencing was performed on an Illumina NextSeq500 with a MidOutput 150-cycle cartridge, and 156 Read1 and 15 Index1 cycles were run with kit custom primers. The pooled library was loaded at about 1 pM, with an approximately 21% PhiX control spiked in. Per the authors' processing: Vendor-processed data were analyzed in R, with a clonotype defined as all T cells sharing the same CDR3 nucleotide sequence. In the clone abundance analyses, frequencies in each sample were normalized to that sample's 10,000 most abundant clones. Public T cell clones, averaging fewer than five per sample, were removed before analysis. ImmunoMap was used for dominant motif analysis with the PAM10 matrix, a gap penalty of 30, and a homology threshold of 0.3, and any motif reaching a cumulative frequency of at least 0.01 was considered dominant. Tumor-enriched clonotypes and baseline blood-enriched clonotypes were defined as those with an abundance difference of at least 32-fold between compartments. Tumor-blood repertoire similarity was measured with the Baroni-Urbani and Buser coefficient, and groups were compared using two-tailed Wilcoxon tests in R. TCRdb stores this immuneACCESS table with in-frame sequences only. Part of the clones is absent; in the studies checked, under half of the shortfall reflects unresolved V genes, and no reason is known for the rest. V and J calls and clone size are copied from that table; D and trimming were computed from the DNA. Across this sample there are 7,000 to 9,500 clones, with less than 75% seen only once. The ten most abundant clones make up roughly a fifth of the sample.

Reading the label with the study, this specimen's time point is: tumor resected at nephrectomy. The sample's treatment or condition, from its label and the paper: 15 Gy SBRT to primary tumor, nephrectomy 4 weeks later. The samples were obtained from a clinical trial, where primary renal cell carcinomas were treated with 15 Gy stereotactic body radiation therapy and then removed by nephrectomy 4 weeks afterward. Every patient had renal cell carcinoma of clear cell pathology. Tumor processing involved mechanical dissociation, digestion with collagenase/hyaluronidase at 37 degrees C, handling in gentleMACS C tubes, and storage in liquid nitrogen. The QIAamp DNA Blood Mini Kit (Qiagen) was used to prepare genomic DNA for TCR sequencing. The analyses included only samples that passed all quality control checks. Of note for this clone: Its target antigen remains unknown. Base qualities are not recorded, but no much larger clone differs from it by a single base.

The CDR3 sequence holds 15 residues, the cysteine and phenylalanine included. Kept here is only the CDR3 DNA, which spans 45 bases and is read in frame from base 1. Taken from the germline V gene, the CDR1 and CDR2 loops are SGHTS and YDEGEE. V was cut back by 3 bases and J by 4 bases, leaving a gap of 13 bases between them. The receptor chain draws on TRBV5-8 and TRBJ1-4, with TRBD1 tentatively as D gene (5 bases match). Material: tumor tissue, obtained from a patient whose treatment included radiotherapy and nephrectomy. The source is a man aged 55 to 69 with renal cell carcinoma. CDR3 loop: CASSSGRARNEKLFF. The DNA is TGTGCCAGCAGCTCTGGCAGGGCCCGTAATGAAAAACTGTTTTTT.